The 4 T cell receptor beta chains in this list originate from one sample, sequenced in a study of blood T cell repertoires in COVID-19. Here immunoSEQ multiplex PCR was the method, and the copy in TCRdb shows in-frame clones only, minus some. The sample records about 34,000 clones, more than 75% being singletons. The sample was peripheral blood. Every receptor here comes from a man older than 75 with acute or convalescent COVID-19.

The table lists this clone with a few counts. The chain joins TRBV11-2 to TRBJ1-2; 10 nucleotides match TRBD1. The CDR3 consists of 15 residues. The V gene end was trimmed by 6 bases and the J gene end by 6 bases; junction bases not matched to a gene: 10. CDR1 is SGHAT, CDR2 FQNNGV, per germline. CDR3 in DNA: TGTGCCAGCAGTTATCCCGGGACAGGGGCGGATGGCTACACCTTC. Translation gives CASSYPGTGADGYTF. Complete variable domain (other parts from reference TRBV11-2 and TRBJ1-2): EAGVAQSPRYKIIEKRQSVAFWCNPISGHATLYWYQQILGQGPKLLIQFQNNGVVDDSQLPKDRFSAERLKGVDSTLKIQPAKLEDSAVYLCASSYPGTGADGYTFGSGTRLTVV.

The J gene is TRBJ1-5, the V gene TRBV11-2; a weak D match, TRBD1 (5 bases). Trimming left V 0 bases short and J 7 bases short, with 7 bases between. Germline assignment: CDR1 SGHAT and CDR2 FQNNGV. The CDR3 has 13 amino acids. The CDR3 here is CASSLDRGQPQHF. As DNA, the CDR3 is TGTGCCAGCAGCTTAGATCGGGGGCAGCCCCAGCATTTT.

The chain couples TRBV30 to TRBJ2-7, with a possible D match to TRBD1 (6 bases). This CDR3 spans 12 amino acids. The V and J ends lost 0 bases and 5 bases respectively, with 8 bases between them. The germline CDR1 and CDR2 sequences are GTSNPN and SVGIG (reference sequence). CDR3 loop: CAWSVQGDEQYF. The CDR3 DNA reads TGTGCCTGGAGTGTACAGGGCGACGAGCAGTACTTC.

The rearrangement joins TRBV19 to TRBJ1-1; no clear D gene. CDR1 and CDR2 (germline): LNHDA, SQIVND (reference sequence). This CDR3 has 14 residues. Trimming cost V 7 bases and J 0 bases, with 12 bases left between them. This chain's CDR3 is CASIPGVVNTEAFF. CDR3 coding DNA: TGTGCCAGTATTCCTGGAGTAGTGAACACTGAAGCTTTCTTT. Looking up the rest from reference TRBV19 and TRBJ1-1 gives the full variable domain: DGGITQSPKYLFRKEGQNVTLSCEQNLNHDAMYWYRQDPGQGLRLIYYSQIVNDFQKGDIAEGYSVSREKKESFPLTVTSAQKNPTAFYLCASIPGVVNTEAFFGQGTRLTVV.